The 26 T cell receptor beta chains given below trace back to one sample, sequenced in a study of T-cell reconstitution after alpha-beta-depleted transplantation in children. The authors prepared the TCRbeta library with unique molecular identifiers. Each CDR3 protein gets one entry after TCRdb re-called the PCR reads with MiXCR. The sample has about 980,000 distinct CDR3 sequences; less than 30% are singletons. Sequenced material: PBMCs, mostly from graft donor cells, taken 360 days after TCRalphabeta/CD19-depleted stem cell transplant. The receptors were sampled from a boy younger than two who had a stem cell transplant for SCID, so the T cells may come from the graft donor.

This clonotype has only a few counts. This chain uses TRBV6-2 or TRBV6-3 with TRBJ2-6; tentative D call: TRBD2 (6 bases). The CDR3 has 17 residues. Germline V gene data show CDR1 as MNHEY and CDR2 as SVGEGT. Trimming removed 4 bases from V and 0 bases from J, with 13 bases in between. This CDR3 is CASSSRDSSSGANVLTF. As DNA, the CDR3 is TGTGCCAGCAGTTCCCGGGACTCTTCCTCTGGGGCCAACGTCCTGACTTTC.

The chain couples TRBV18 to TRBJ1-1; D is possibly TRBD1 (5 bases). The CDR3 extends over 15 amino acids. Germline CDR1 reads KGHSH; CDR2 reads LQKENI. With 3 bases removed from V and 1 base from J, the gap between germline ends came to 12 bases. CDR3 DNA sequence: TGTGCCAGCTCACCCAGGGACGGAGAGAACACTGAAGCTTTCTTT. Protein: CASSPRDGENTEAFF.

This sequence joins TRBV12-3 or TRBV12-4 and TRBJ2-3; 8 bases line up with TRBD2. V trimming: 3 bases; J trimming: 4 bases; junction bases outside the gene matches: 3. The CDR3 is 14 amino acids. CDR3 DNA: TGTGCCAGCAGTTTCCGGGGGGGGCCAGATACGCAGTATTTT. This encodes CASSFRGGPDTQYF.

There are a few counts of this clonotype. The chain has TRBV9 and TRBJ2-1, with D maybe TRBD2 (6 bases). Per germline, CDR1 SGDLS and CDR2 YYNGEE. This CDR3 contains 11 residues. Trimming removed 7 bases at V and 9 bases at J, with 11 bases between. The CDR3 bases are TGTGCCAGCGGTCGGGGGATTGAGCAGTTCTTC. It specifies CASGRGIEQFF. The whole variable domain, remainder taken from reference TRBV9 and TRBJ2-1, is DSGVTQTPKHLITATGQRVTLRCSPRSGDLSVYWYQQSLDQGLQFLIQYYNGEERAKGNILERFSAQQFPDLHSELNLSSLELGDSALYFCASGRGIEQFFGPGTRLTVL.

The rearrangement joins TRBV5-4 to TRBJ2-3, with D perhaps TRBD1 (5 bases). CDR3 length equals 18 residues. Trimming cost V 5 bases and J 6 bases, with 28 bases left between them. Germline loops: CDR1 SGHNT, CDR2 YYREEE (reference sequence). CDR3 sequence: CASRPAGALGPLPDTQYF. The CDR3 DNA sequence: TGTGCCAGCAGACCTGCTGGGGCCCTGGGCCCCCTTCCGGATACGCAGTATTTT.

J is TRBJ2-3 and V is TRBV5-1, with D unclear. The V gene lost 0 bases and the J gene lost 4 bases, with 9 bases spanning the gap. The germline gives CDR1 SGHRS, CDR2 YFSETQ. The CDR3 consists of 14 residues. The CDR3 coding sequence is TGCGCCAGCAGCTTGGTAGCCCCGCCAGATACGCAGTATTTT. This translates into CASSLVAPPDTQYF.

V and J are TRBV7-2 and TRBJ2-7; perhaps TRBD2 as D (6 bases). V was cut by 1 base and J by 2 bases, with 9 bases left in between. Germline-derived CDR1 and CDR2 are SGHTA and FQGNSA. The CDR3 length is 14 residues. CDR3 protein: CASSLVEGPYEQYF. CDR3 bases: TGTGCCAGCAGCTTAGTGGAGGGGCCCTACGAGCAGTACTTC.

The V call is TRBV10-3, the J call TRBJ1-2, with D unresolved. This CDR3 comprises 14 residues. In germline, CDR1 is ENHRY, CDR2 SYGVKD. Deletions cut 0 bases from V and 3 bases from J, with 8 bases between. The CDR3 sequence is CAISESGSDYGYTF. The CDR3 bases are TGTGCCATCAGTGAGTCAGGCAGCGACTATGGCTACACCTTC.

This clonotype has a handful of counts. The chain's CDR3 is CASSLSTGADTQYF. The CDR3 DNA follows: TGTGCCAGCAGCTTGAGTACAGGGGCAGATACGCAGTATTTT. V and J are TRBV5-5 and TRBJ2-3; 7 bases line up with TRBD1. Germline CDR1 and CDR2: SGHKS and YYEKEE (reference sequence). The CDR3 runs 14 residues. V shed 1 base, J shed 4 bases, and the junction held 3 bases outside the gene matches.

The table lists this clonotype with many counts. The chain is built from TRBV12-3 or TRBV12-4 and TRBJ2-3, with D possibly matching TRBD2 (6 bases). The CDR3 length is 15 residues. V was cut by 1 base and J by 3 bases, with 11 bases left in between. The DNA for the CDR3 is TGTGCCAGCAGTTTAGGCGGGGATGTAACAGATACGCAGTATTTT. Amino acid sequence: CASSLGGDVTDTQYF.

This clonotype was picked up a small number of times. The CDR3 nucleotides read TGTGCCAGCAGTCTGGACACAGGGTCCCGGATGGGATCACCCCTCCACTTT. This translates into CASSLDTGSRMGSPLHF. The chain couples TRBV12-3 or TRBV12-4 to TRBJ1-6; maybe TRBD1 (6 bases). The CDR3 sequence is 17 residues long. V lost 5 bases and J lost 10, with 24 bases in between.

There are a few counts of this clonotype. The genes are TRBV20-1 and TRBJ2-3; 12 bases map to TRBD2. CDR1 and CDR2 (germline): DFQATT, SNEGSKA (reference sequence). CDR3 length: 15 amino acids. V lost 5 bases and J lost 0; bases outside the gene matches: 3. Here the CDR3 reads CSAAGLAGSTDTQYF. CDR3 coding DNA: TGCAGTGCTGCCGGACTAGCGGGGAGCACAGATACGCAGTATTTT.

This chain uses TRBV20-1 with TRBJ2-7; weak D call: TRBD2 (5 bases). CDR3 length: 13 residues. With 6 bases removed from V and 2 bases from J, the gap between germline ends came to 14 bases. Germline V lookup: CDR1 DFQATT, CDR2 SNEGSKA (reference sequence). The CDR3 region has the DNA TGCAGTGCAGCCCCGGGGATCACCTACGAGCAGTACTTC. This sequence encodes CSAAPGITYEQYF.

The rearrangement links TRBV24-1 to TRBJ2-1; the D gene could be TRBD1 or TRBD2 (5 bases each). This CDR3 contains 16 residues. Germline values: CDR1 KGHDR, CDR2 SFDVKD. Trimming took 4 bases from V and 3 from J, leaving 15 bases between them. The CDR3 protein is CATSDSPGRGYNEQFF. CDR3 in DNA: TGTGCCACCAGTGACTCCCCGGGACGCGGCTACAATGAGCAGTTCTTC.

This clonotype appeared a few times. The chain carries TRBV27 and TRBJ2-5; D ambiguous. CDR3 length equals 13 residues. Trimming took 5 bases from V and 2 from J, leaving 9 bases between them. Germline CDR1 and CDR2: MNHEY and SMNVEV (reference sequence). DNA for the CDR3: TGTGCCAGCAGTATCGGACGGCAAGAGACCCAGTACTTC. This translates into CASSIGRQETQYF.

The chain is built from TRBV12-3 or TRBV12-4 and TRBJ2-3; TRBD2 matches 14 bases. The CDR3 runs 17 residues. Germline trimming cut 5 bases from V and 3 bases from J; bases unmatched to any gene: 7. CDR3: CASSKGTSGGLTDTQYF. CDR3 nucleotide sequence: TGTGCCAGCAGTAAAGGGACTAGCGGGGGACTAACAGATACGCAGTATTTT.

This chain connects TRBV4-1 to TRBJ2-1; 8 nucleotides match TRBD1. The CDR3 is made up of 17 amino acids. Trimming removed 0 bases from V and 3 bases from J; junction bases left unmatched: 7. CDR1 and CDR2 from the germline V gene are MGHRA and YSYEKL. The CDR3 sequence is CASSQDPRQGLYNEQFF. CDR3 sequence (DNA): TGCGCCAGCAGCCAAGATCCTAGACAGGGGCTCTACAATGAGCAGTTCTTC.

This chain uses TRBV6-2 or TRBV6-3 with TRBJ2-2; possible D gene TRBD1, 6 bases. CDR1 and CDR2 (germline): MNHEY, SVGEGT. This CDR3 is built from 13 residues. The V gene lost 7 bases and the J gene lost 6 bases, with 12 bases spanning the gap. CDR3 nucleotide sequence: TGTGCCAGCATTGTAGCAGGGGCCGGGGAGCTGTTTTTT. Encoded protein: CASIVAGAGELFF.

The chain employs TRBV12-3 or TRBV12-4 and TRBJ2-2; D gene unclear. The CDR3 loop spans 14 amino acids. Trimming took 5 bases from V and 6 from J, leaving 13 bases between them. CDR3 nucleotides: TGTGCCAGCAGTCTAAGGCGTTTAGCCGGGGAGCTGTTTTTT. This gives the protein CASSLRRLAGELFF.

This chain joins TRBV11-2 and TRBJ2-3; 14 bases are a match to TRBD2. Germline V gives CDR1 SGHAT, CDR2 FQNNGV. V shed 5 bases, J shed 5 bases, and the junction held 3 bases outside the gene matches. The CDR3 has 15 amino acids. CDR3: CASSRGLAGVDTQYF. CDR3 in DNA: TGTGCCAGCAGCAGGGGACTAGCGGGGGTAGATACGCAGTATTTT.

This clonotype turned up a few times. This sequence joins TRBV2 and TRBJ1-4; D perhaps matches TRBD1 (5 bases). CDR1 and CDR2 (germline): SNHLY, FYNNEI. Between the trimmed V and J ends, which lost 4 bases and 5 bases, there was a span of 8 bases. The CDR3 is made up of 13 amino acids. CDR3 protein: CASSVYRNEKLFF. For the CDR3, the DNA is TGTGCCAGCAGTGTATACAGGAATGAAAAACTGTTTTTT.

The V call is TRBV5-6, the J call TRBJ2-1; D not certain. The CDR3 loop spans 16 amino acids. The ends were cut back, 1 base at V and 0 bases at J, with 11 bases in the middle. CDR1 and CDR2 (germline): SGHDT, YYEEEE. CDR3 amino acids: CASSLKYPSSYNEQFF. CDR3 coding DNA: TGTGCCAGCAGCTTGAAGTATCCGAGCTCCTACAATGAGCAGTTCTTC.

This clonotype was picked up a small number of times. V gene TRBV19 combines with J gene TRBJ1-5, with D possibly TRBD1 on 5 matching bases. Trimming pared 3 bases from V and 7 bases from J, leaving 7 bases between. From germline, CDR1 is LNHDA and CDR2 SQIVND (reference sequence). There are 12 residues in the CDR3. CDR3 protein: CASSMGDQPQHF. The DNA of the CDR3 is TGTGCCAGTAGTATGGGGGACCAGCCCCAGCATTTT.

The chain carries TRBV29-1 and TRBJ2-1; possibly TRBD1 for D (5 bases). CDR3 length: 13 residues. V lost 4 bases and J lost 6, with 13 bases in between. The germline V gene encodes CDR1 SQVTM and CDR2 ANQGSEA. The CDR3 sequence is CSVGEGVINEQFF. The CDR3 nucleotides are TGCAGCGTTGGAGAAGGGGTCATCAATGAGCAGTTCTTC.

This clonotype was detected ten times or more. This chain links TRBV9 with TRBJ2-5; 7 nucleotides agree with TRBD2. CDR3 size: 15 residues. Germline CDR1 reads SGDLS; CDR2 reads YYNGEE. V dropped 2 bases and J dropped 3; count of bases not matched to a gene: 7. The CDR3: CASSVLGGKEETQYF. CDR3 nucleotide sequence: TGTGCCAGCAGCGTCCTGGGGGGGAAGGAAGAGACCCAGTACTTC.

This clonotype was counted only a few times. CDR3 in DNA: TGCAGTGCGCCGCGGGGGCGGAACACTGAAGCTTTCTTT. It specifies CSAPRGRNTEAFF. This rearrangement joins TRBV20-1 to TRBJ1-1; D perhaps matches TRBD1 (6 bases). This CDR3 is 13 amino acids long. Per germline, CDR1 DFQATT and CDR2 SNEGSKA (reference sequence). The germline V and J ends were trimmed by 6 bases and 1 base, with 12 bases remaining between them.